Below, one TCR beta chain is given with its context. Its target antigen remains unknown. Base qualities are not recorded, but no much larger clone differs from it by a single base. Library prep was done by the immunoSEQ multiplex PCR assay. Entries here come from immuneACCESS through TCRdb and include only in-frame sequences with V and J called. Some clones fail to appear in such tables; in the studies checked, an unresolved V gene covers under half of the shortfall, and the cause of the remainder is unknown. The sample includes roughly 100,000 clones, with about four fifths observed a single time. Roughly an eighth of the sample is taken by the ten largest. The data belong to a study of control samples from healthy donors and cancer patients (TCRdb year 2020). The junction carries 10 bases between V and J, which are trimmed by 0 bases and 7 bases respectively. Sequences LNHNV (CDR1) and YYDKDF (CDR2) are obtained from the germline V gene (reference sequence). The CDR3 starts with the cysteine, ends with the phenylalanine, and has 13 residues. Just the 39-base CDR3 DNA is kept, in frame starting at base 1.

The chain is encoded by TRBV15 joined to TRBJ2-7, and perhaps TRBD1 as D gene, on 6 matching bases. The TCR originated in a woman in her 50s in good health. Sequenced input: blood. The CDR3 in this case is CATSRDPDREQYF. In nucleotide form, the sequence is TGTGCCACCAGCAGAGACCCAGACAGGGAGCAGTACTTC.